The 10 T cell receptor beta chains listed next were all sequenced from one sample in a study of OX40 agonist ivuxolimab in advanced cancers. Here immunoSEQ multiplex PCR was the method, and the copy in TCRdb shows in-frame clones only, minus some. There are some 50,000 clones in the sample; over 75% occur only once, and approximately 8% lies in the top ten. The sequenced sample was CD4+ or CD8+ T cells sorted from blood, obtained in a trial of the OX40 agonist ivuxolimab. The receptors originated from an adult with an advanced solid tumor such as melanoma, head and neck, liver or kidney cancer.

The count of this clone is one. The chain combines TRBV6-5 with TRBJ2-7, with 9 bases lining up with TRBD1. The germline V gene encodes CDR1 MNHEY and CDR2 SVGAGI. The CDR3 runs 14 residues. Trimming removed 2 bases from V and 3 bases from J; junction bases left unmatched: 2. The CDR3 sequence: CASSYQDRGYEQYF. DNA for the CDR3: TGTGCCAGCAGTTACCAGGACAGGGGCTACGAGCAGTACTTC.

The rearrangement links TRBV5-1 to TRBJ2-7, with D possibly matching TRBD1 (5 bases). The germline gives CDR1 SGHRS, CDR2 YFSETQ. The V gene lost 2 bases and the J gene lost 6 bases, with 12 bases spanning the gap. The CDR3 spans 13 residues. Here the CDR3 DNA reads TGCGCCAGCAGCTTCATCGAAGGGGCCGAGCAGTACTTC. Its protein product is CASSFIEGAEQYF.

This clone was counted a single time. The V call is TRBV18, the J call TRBJ1-6; no firm D call. CDR1 KGHSH and CDR2 LQKENI come from the germline V gene. V was pared by 6 bases and J by 10 bases, with 13 bases between. The CDR3 spans 13 residues. CDR3 DNA: TGTGCCAGCTCCCCTGGAGGAGGATCACCCCTCCACTTT. Amino acid sequence: CASSPGGGSPLHF.

This chain uses TRBV7-9 with TRBJ1-2; D call uncertain. The CDR3 length is 13 residues. Trimming cost V 1 base and J 7 bases, with 10 bases left between them. Per the germline V gene, CDR1 is SEHNR and CDR2 is FQNEAQ (reference sequence). The CDR3 bases are TGTGCCAGCAGCTTAGAGAACGCGGGTGGCTACACCTTC. Protein: CASSLENAGGYTF.

There are a few counts of this clone. The CDR3 spells CASSGLTGGSTDTQYF. The CDR3 region has the DNA TGTGCCAGCAGCGGTCTAACCGGGGGGAGCACAGATACGCAGTATTTT. The rearrangement uses TRBV9 and TRBJ2-3; TRBD2 matches 7 bases. The CDR3 is 16 residues long. In germline, CDR1 is SGDLS, CDR2 YYNGEE. V gave up 3 bases and J gave up 0 bases; unmatched junction bases: 7. The whole variable domain, remainder taken from reference TRBV9 and TRBJ2-3, is DSGVTQTPKHLITATGQRVTLRCSPRSGDLSVYWYQQSLDQGLQFLIQYYNGEERAKGNILERFSAQQFPDLHSELNLSSLELGDSALYFCASSGLTGGSTDTQYFGPGTRLTVL.

The chain joins TRBV11-3 to TRBJ2-1; 13 bases are shared with TRBD2. J gave up 9 bases and V 5 bases, and 7 bases lay outside the gene matches. The V gene's germline CDR1 is SGHNT and CDR2 YENEEA. The CDR3 extends over 15 amino acids. CDR3 DNA sequence: TGTGCCAGCAGCAGGACTAGCGGGAGAGTTGGTGAGCAGTTCTTC. It codes for CASSRTSGRVGEQFF.

The chain links TRBV18 to TRBJ2-1; D not resolved. Germline values: CDR1 KGHSH, CDR2 LQKENI. V was cut by 1 base and J by 3 bases, with 16 bases left in between. The CDR3 is 17 residues long. The CDR3 is CASSPRQLDYSYNEQFF. CDR3 coding DNA: TGTGCCAGCTCACCACGTCAGCTCGATTACAGCTACAATGAGCAGTTCTTC.

The rearrangement uses TRBV6-5 and TRBJ2-5; the D is unclear. This CDR3 comprises 12 residues. Trimming pared 5 bases from V and 5 bases from J, leaving 9 bases between. CDR1 is MNHEY and CDR2 is SVGAGI in the germline V gene. For the CDR3, the DNA is TGTGCCAGCAGTGGTGATGGGGAGACCCAGTACTTC. As protein: CASSGDGETQYF.

The rearrangement links TRBV6-1 to TRBJ2-7; TRBD2 aligns across 13 bases. The V gene's germline CDR1 is MNHNS and CDR2 SASEGT. The CDR3 consists of 15 residues. V was pared by 6 bases and J by 11 bases, with 13 bases of the junction left unmatched. CDR3 DNA sequence: TGTGCCAGCAGAGTCGCCGGGACTAGCGGGACTTATGAGTACTTC. Its translation: CASRVAGTSGTYEYF.

J is TRBJ1-3 and V is TRBV19; the D is unclear. Trimming stripped 3 bases from V and 0 bases from J, with 3 bases between. Germline V gene sequence: CDR1 LNHDA, CDR2 SQIVND (reference sequence). The CDR3 runs 13 residues. CDR3 sequence (DNA): TGTGCCAGTAGTATGATCTCTGGAAACACCATATATTTT. Encoded protein: CASSMISGNTIYF.